Ten or more counts support the clone carrying this T cell receptor (beta chain). Its antigen remains unidentified. V dropped 0 bases and J dropped 2 bases, with 11 bases sitting between them. The CDR3 has 15 residues. Germline V gene data show CDR1 as LGHNA and CDR2 as YSLEER. The record originates from a study of Graves' ophthalmopathy and Graves' hyperthyroidism. The study excluded patients with other autoimmune diseases, uncontrolled infections, pregnancy or lactation. Physicians reached a diagnosis by relying on clinical symptoms, serum thyroxine, TRAb, thyroid ultrasound and orbital computed tomography. Study results and caveats: The blood repertoire also included most expanded thyroid clonotypes above 0.001 frequency.

Amplification of the TCR beta CDR3 regions used RNA transcripts (as template). HTBI-primed RT-PCR formed the first round, and a multiplex PCR formed the second. One entry per CDR3 protein, called by TCRdb with MiXCR from the multiplex PCR reads. The sample carries approximately 1.2 million distinct CDR3 sequences, 36% recorded once. The source is an adult man with Graves' hyperthyroidism. This chain connects TRBV4-3 to TRBJ2-7; the D call may be TRBD1 or TRBD2 (5 bases each). Sequenced: peripheral blood or thyroid tissue (not recorded which). CDR3 loop: CASSQDPGAPYEQYF. CDR3 DNA sequence: TGCGCCAGCAGCCAAGATCCCGGGGCTCCCTACGAGCAGTACTTC.